These 20 T cell receptor beta chains were sequenced from one sample in a study of identical twins. TCRdb fed the 5' RACE reads into MiXCR, producing one record per CDR3 protein. This sample carries 200,000 to 250,000 distinct CDR3 sequences, about 7% of them seen once, and the ten largest clones take roughly 3.4%. The sample was also linked to a second study, of yellow fever vaccine responses in identical twins.

The sequenced material came from memory (CD45RO+) T cells sorted from blood. The receptor set was obtained from a woman younger than 30 in good health.

This clonotype was seen many times. V is TRBV24-1 and J is TRBJ2-3; D ambiguous. V lost 8 bases and J 1 base, leaving 15 bases between the germline ends. CDR3 size: 15 residues. Germline CDR1 reads KGHDR; CDR2 reads SFDVKD. CDR3 in amino acids: CATNPGGAGTDTQYF. The CDR3 DNA follows: TGTGCCACCAATCCGGGCGGAGCAGGCACAGATACGCAGTATTTT.

This clonotype was counted ten times or more. The chain joins TRBV2 to TRBJ1-2; no definite D call. The germline gives CDR1 SNHLY, CDR2 FYNNEI. Between the trimmed V and J ends, which lost 6 bases and 2 bases, there was a span of 10 bases. This CDR3 is 13 amino acids long. CDR3 residues: CASRVSGNYGYTF. The CDR3 DNA follows: TGTGCCAGCAGGGTCAGTGGGAACTATGGCTACACCTTC.

This clonotype was recorded many times. V gene TRBV20-1 combines with J gene TRBJ1-1; 9 nucleotides line up with TRBD1. CDR3 length equals 14 residues. CDR1 is DFQATT and CDR2 is SNEGSKA in the germline V gene (reference sequence). V was clipped by 5 bases and J by 5 bases; unmatched bases: 9. The DNA of the CDR3 is TGCAGTGCTCCATCCGGGACAGGGAAGACTGAAGCTTTCTTT. Protein product: CSAPSGTGKTEAFF.

The table lists this clonotype with many counts. The rearrangement links TRBV10-3 to TRBJ2-3; perhaps TRBD1 as D (6 bases). Germline values: CDR1 ENHRY, CDR2 SYGVKD. The CDR3 sequence is 15 residues long. V lost 0 bases and J lost 2, with 9 bases in between. DNA of the CDR3: TGTGCCATCAGTGAGTCGGACAGCCTCACAGATACGCAGTATTTT. The encoded protein is CAISESDSLTDTQYF.

This clonotype was counted a few times. The rearrangement uses TRBV5-1 and TRBJ2-3; the D gene is possibly TRBD1 (5 bases). The germline V gene encodes CDR1 SGHRS and CDR2 YFSETQ. The CDR3 runs to 14 residues. The V and J ends lost 7 bases and 3 bases respectively, with 15 bases between them. Here the CDR3 reads CASQTGLVTDTQYF. The CDR3, as DNA: TGCGCCAGCCAAACAGGCTTAGTAACAGATACGCAGTATTTT. The full variable domain, completed using reference TRBV5-1 and TRBJ2-3, is KAGVTQTPRYLIKTRGQQVTLSCSPISGHRSVSWYQQTPGQGLQFLFEYFSETQRNKGNFPGRFSGRQFSNSRSEMNVSTLELGDSALYLCASQTGLVTDTQYFGPGTRLTVL.

This clonotype was recorded at least ten times. The rearrangement joins TRBV7-9 to TRBJ1-1; 8 nucleotides match TRBD1. Germline trimming cut 4 bases from V and 7 bases from J; bases unmatched to any gene: 2. Germline assignment: CDR1 SEHNR and CDR2 FQNEAQ (reference sequence). CDR3 length: 12 residues. The CDR3 DNA reads as TGTGCCAGCAGCTCACAGGGGGGTGAAGCTTTCTTT. It translates to CASSSQGGEAFF.

This clonotype was counted a few times. The chain employs TRBV7-9 and TRBJ1-2; TRBD1 might be the D (6 bases). The V gene lost 5 bases and the J gene lost 0 bases, with 13 bases spanning the gap. Germline values: CDR1 SEHNR, CDR2 FQNEAQ (reference sequence). The CDR3 is 15 residues long. This CDR3 reads CASSTNRAPNYGYTF. The CDR3 bases are TGTGCCAGCAGCACCAACAGGGCTCCTAACTATGGCTACACCTTC.

This clonotype has just a few counts. A single base separates this from a much larger clone, so it may be a read error. This chain links TRBV27 with TRBJ2-1; D gene uncertain. From germline, CDR1 is MNHEY and CDR2 SMNVEV (reference sequence). The CDR3 runs 13 residues. The V gene lost 3 bases and the J gene lost 2 bases, with 5 bases spanning the gap. CDR3 sequence: CASSLNAYNEQFF. The CDR3 nucleotides read TGTGCCAGCAGTTTGAATGCCTACAATGAGCAGTTCTTC.

This clonotype was seen at least ten times. The chain couples TRBV5-1 to TRBJ2-1; 12 positions agree with TRBD2. Germline loops: CDR1 SGHRS, CDR2 YFSETQ. The CDR3 is 16 residues long. The V gene end was trimmed by 0 bases and the J gene end by 7 bases; junction bases not matched to a gene: 5. The CDR3 DNA sequence: TGCGCCAGCAGCTTGGATTCTAGCGGGGGGGTTAATGAGCAGTTCTTC. Amino acids: CASSLDSSGGVNEQFF.

This clonotype has a handful of counts. This chain uses TRBV7-2 with TRBJ2-1, with D possibly matching TRBD1 (5 bases). The CDR3 runs to 13 residues. Germline lookup yields CDR1 SGHTA and CDR2 FQGNSA. Trimming removed 5 bases at V and 10 bases at J, with 15 bases between. This chain's CDR3 is CASSRRVQEEQFF. The CDR3 bases are TGTGCCAGCAGCCGACGGGTACAGGAGGAGCAGTTCTTC.

This chain connects TRBV20-1 to TRBJ2-2; D is perhaps TRBD1 (5 bases). Trimming stripped 2 bases from V and 13 bases from J, with 11 bases between. Germline lookup yields CDR1 DFQATT and CDR2 SNEGSKA (reference sequence). The CDR3 contains 11 residues. In DNA, the CDR3 is TGCAGTGCTAGACAGGGTCGAGCGCTGTTTTTT. This encodes CSARQGRALFF.

The V gene is TRBV20-1, the J gene TRBJ1-6; perhaps TRBD1 as D (5 bases). Germline V gene sequence: CDR1 DFQATT, CDR2 SNEGSKA (reference sequence). The V end was cut by 0 bases, the J end by 7 bases, with 19 bases between. The CDR3 runs to 17 residues. CDR3 DNA: TGCAGTGCTAGAGATCGAATGAAAGTCTGGGGGAATTCACCCCTCCACTTT. This gives the protein CSARDRMKVWGNSPLHF.

This chain joins TRBV7-2 and TRBJ1-5, with D tentatively TRBD1 (5 bases). The CDR3 sequence is 14 residues long. Germline values: CDR1 SGHTA, CDR2 FQGNSA. V shed 3 bases and J shed 3 bases, with 9 bases lying between them. The chain's CDR3 is CASSFSRDNQPQHF. The CDR3 DNA is TGTGCCAGCAGCTTCTCCAGGGACAATCAGCCCCAGCATTTT.

DNA of the CDR3: TGCGCCAGCAGCTTGGAATCAAAGAGTACCCAGTACTTC. This gives the protein CASSLESKSTQYF. This chain joins TRBV5-1 and TRBJ2-5, with D hard to call. Trimming removed 0 bases at V and 8 bases at J, with 11 bases between. Germline-derived CDR1 and CDR2 are SGHRS and YFSETQ. The CDR3 has 13 amino acids.

V gene TRBV7-8 combines with J gene TRBJ2-1; 11 positions match TRBD2. Germline trimming cut 5 bases from V and 7 bases from J; bases unmatched to any gene: 7. The CDR3 has 15 amino acids. CDR1 is SGHVS and CDR2 is FQNEAQ in the germline V gene. CDR3 coding DNA: TGTGCCAGCAGCCCCCTAGCGGGAGGTTCTAATGAGCAGTTCTTC. Translating it yields CASSPLAGGSNEQFF.

This clonotype has a handful of counts. V usage is TRBV5-1 and J usage is TRBJ2-3, with D possibly being TRBD1 or TRBD2 (5 bases each). CDR3 length: 14 residues. Trimming cost V 1 base and J 3 bases, with 9 bases left between them. Germline CDR1 SGHRS, CDR2 YFSETQ. CDR3 amino acids: CASSLWDQTDTQYF. CDR3 coding DNA: TGCGCCAGCAGCTTGTGGGACCAGACAGATACGCAGTATTTT.

The gene calls are TRBV6-1 and TRBJ2-7, with TRBD1 identical over 9 bases. Germline V gene data show CDR1 as MNHNS and CDR2 as SASEGT. This CDR3 contains 16 residues. V dropped 0 bases and J dropped 3; count of bases not matched to a gene: 6. The CDR3 bases are TGTGCCAGCAGTGAAGCGGCCGGGACAGGGAGCTACGAGCAGTACTTC. Amino acid sequence: CASSEAAGTGSYEQYF.

This clonotype was found many times. This rearrangement joins TRBV20-1 to TRBJ2-3; D not resolved. The V and J ends lost 3 bases and 14 bases respectively, with 21 bases between them. Germline V CDR1 and CDR2: DFQATT, SNEGSKA (reference sequence). The CDR3 length is 13 residues. The CDR3 loop is CSASPGPSVGGYF. Written as DNA, the CDR3 is TGCAGTGCTAGTCCGGGCCCCTCAGTAGGCGGGTATTTT.

This clonotype was recorded many times. This sequence joins TRBV5-6 and TRBJ1-2; D not certain. V was cut by 2 bases and J by 3 bases, with 11 bases left in between. The CDR3 covers 14 residues. Germline values: CDR1 SGHDT, CDR2 YYEEEE. CDR3 region: CASSFVLTDYGYTF. CDR3 DNA sequence: TGTGCCAGCAGCTTTGTTCTGACTGACTATGGCTACACCTTC.

This clonotype was counted ten times or more. The CDR3 protein is CASSPTGQGRQFF. Here the CDR3 DNA reads TGTGCCAGCAGTCCGACAGGGCAGGGACGGCAGTTCTTC. The V gene is TRBV12-3 or TRBV12-4, the J gene TRBJ2-1; TRBD1 matches at 7 bases. Trimming removed 5 bases from V and 12 bases from J; junction bases left unmatched: 10. The length of the CDR3 is 13 residues.